One sample yielded the 27 T cell receptor beta chains listed below, sequenced in a study of blood T cell repertoires in COVID-19. Method: immunoSEQ multiplex PCR; TCRdb's copy keeps in-frame clones and lacks some. The sample includes about 68,000 clones, around nine tenths of them seen just once. The sample was peripheral blood. The receptors here all came from a human donor in a cohort sampled during active COVID-19.

The chain employs TRBV27 and TRBJ2-1, with 11 bases aligning to TRBD2. This CDR3 is built from 17 residues. Germline V gene data show CDR1 as MNHEY and CDR2 as SMNVEV (reference sequence). J lost 2 bases, V lost 4 bases, and 7 bases had no gene match. The DNA for the CDR3 is TGTGCCAGCAGTTCTAGCGGGAGGACCATAACCTACAATGAGCAGTTCTTC. Translation: CASSSSGRTITYNEQFF.

V usage is TRBV6-5 and J usage is TRBJ2-2, with a tentative D call TRBD1 (5 bases). CDR3 length: 13 residues. CDR1 is MNHEY and CDR2 is SVGAGI in the germline V gene. Deletions cut 6 bases from V and 4 bases from J, with 9 bases between. CDR3 sequence reads: CASSRTGTGELFF. The DNA of the CDR3 is TGTGCCAGCAGCCGTACAGGCACCGGGGAGCTGTTTTTT.

The chain has TRBV19 and TRBJ1-2; 8 nucleotides agree with TRBD1. CDR1 is LNHDA and CDR2 is SQIVND in the germline V gene (reference sequence). CDR3 length: 17 amino acids. V lost 7 bases to trimming and J lost 8 bases; unmatched junction nucleotides: 21. The CDR3 bases are TGTGCCAGTAACCCAACGCTCGGGATAACAGGGGGGGAAGGCTACACCTTC. Amino acids: CASNPTLGITGGEGYTF.

This chain joins TRBV10-1 and TRBJ2-2; no reliable D call. CDR3 size: 14 residues. Per the germline V gene, CDR1 is WNHNN and CDR2 is SYGVQD (reference sequence). V was clipped by 7 bases and J by 0 bases, with 9 bases between them. Written as DNA, the CDR3 is TGCGCCAGCATTGGCAGTACGAACACCGGGGAGCTGTTTTTT. It yields the protein CASIGSTNTGELFF.

This sequence joins TRBV5-1 and TRBJ2-2; TRBD2 might be the D (5 bases). Trimming removed 0 bases at V and 1 base at J, with 10 bases between. Per the germline V gene, CDR1 is SGHRS and CDR2 is YFSETQ. The length of the CDR3 is 16 residues. In nucleotides, the CDR3 is TGCGCCAGCAGCTTGGCCAAGGACTGGAACACCGGGGAGCTGTTTTTT. As protein: CASSLAKDWNTGELFF.

This sequence joins TRBV5-4 and TRBJ2-7; a weak D match, TRBD1 (7 bases). This CDR3 is 15 amino acids long. Germline V gives CDR1 SGHNT, CDR2 YYREEE (reference sequence). Trimming stripped 0 bases from V and 3 bases from J, with 13 bases between. The CDR3 DNA reads TGTGCCAGCAGCTTGGTTCAGGGGGGCCTCTACGAGCAGTACTTC. Amino acids: CASSLVQGGLYEQYF.

The chain links TRBV29-1 to TRBJ2-2; 8 nucleotides agree with TRBD2. The CDR3 consists of 14 residues. The germline V gene encodes CDR1 SQVTM and CDR2 ANQGSEA. The V gene end was trimmed by 5 bases and the J gene end by 6 bases; junction bases not matched to a gene: 8. In DNA, the CDR3 is TGCAGCGTTACTAACCGACTAGCGCCCGGGGAGCTGTTTTTT. This sequence encodes CSVTNRLAPGELFF.

The chain links TRBV28 to TRBJ1-5, with 10 bases lining up with TRBD1. The germline V gene encodes CDR1 MDHEN and CDR2 SYDVKM. The CDR3 length is 16 residues. With V trimmed by 2 bases and J by 5 bases, 6 bases remained unmatched. CDR3 sequence (DNA): TGTGCCAGCAGTTTAATTACTGGGACAGGGGATCAGCCCCAGCATTTT. It translates to CASSLITGTGDQPQHF.

V and J are TRBV28 and TRBJ2-2, with a possible D match to TRBD2 (5 bases). From germline, CDR1 is MDHEN and CDR2 SYDVKM. The CDR3 is 13 amino acids. The V end was cut by 8 bases, the J end by 6 bases, with 13 bases between. The CDR3 region is CASREHVSGELFF. The CDR3 DNA follows: TGTGCCAGCCGGGAACACGTGTCCGGGGAGCTGTTTTTT.

This chain connects TRBV5-1 to TRBJ1-1, with a weak D call TRBD1 (5 bases). In germline, CDR1 is SGHRS, CDR2 YFSETQ. The CDR3 runs 14 residues. The germline V and J ends were trimmed by 1 base and 6 bases, with 13 bases remaining between them. DNA for the CDR3: TGCGCCAGCAGCTTGACTCAGGGTAGCCCTGAAGCTTTCTTT. The encoded protein is CASSLTQGSPEAFF.

The V gene is TRBV5-4, the J gene TRBJ1-3; perhaps TRBD1 as D (5 bases). The V end lost 4 bases, the J end lost 0 bases, and 14 bases lay between the germline ends. This CDR3 comprises 16 residues. Germline CDR1 and CDR2: SGHNT and YYREEE (reference sequence). The DNA of the CDR3 is TGTGCCAGCAGCCCCGACAGCTCCTTCTCTGGAAACACCATATATTTT. This sequence encodes CASSPDSSFSGNTIYF.

The rearrangement uses TRBV27 and TRBJ2-2, with 13 bases aligning to TRBD2. CDR1 is MNHEY and CDR2 is SMNVEV in the germline V gene (reference sequence). CDR3 length: 15 amino acids. V shed 6 bases, J shed 5 bases, and the junction held 3 bases outside the gene matches. The CDR3, as DNA: TGTGCCAGCAGAGGACTAGCGGGGGCTACCGGGGAGCTGTTTTTT. Its translation is CASRGLAGATGELFF.

J is TRBJ2-1 and V is TRBV11-1; 7 bases line up with TRBD1. The V gene's germline CDR1 is SGHAT and CDR2 FQDESV (reference sequence). Trimming cost V 5 bases and J 6 bases; bases outside gene matches: 10. The CDR3 extends over 15 amino acids. The DNA for the CDR3 is TGTGCCAGCAGCCTAGGACAGGCAAGAGTCAATGAGCAGTTCTTC. As protein: CASSLGQARVNEQFF. Based on the CDR3 plus reference TRBV11-1 and TRBJ2-1, the full variable domain is EAEVAQSPRYKITEKSQAVAFWCDPISGHATLYWYRQILGQGPELLVQFQDESVVDDSQLPKDRFSAERLKGVDSTLKIQPAELGDSAMYLCASSLGQARVNEQFFGPGTRLTVL.

J is TRBJ2-1 and V is TRBV2, with TRBD2 matching 8 bases. This CDR3 is 15 amino acids long. Per the germline V gene, CDR1 is SNHLY and CDR2 is FYNNEI. Unmatched junction bases numbered 11, after V lost 6 bases and J lost 7 bases. Written as DNA, the CDR3 is TGTGCCAGCAGAGCGGGACTAGGGGGGGCAAATGAGCAGTTCTTC. Translated, it gives CASRAGLGGANEQFF.

The J gene is TRBJ1-6, the V gene TRBV30; D not resolved. Trimming cost V 6 bases and J 6 bases, with 12 bases left between them. The V gene's germline CDR1 is GTSNPN and CDR2 SVGIG (reference sequence). CDR3 length equals 13 residues. The CDR3 sequence: CACNRAVNSPLHF. The CDR3 DNA sequence: TGTGCCTGTAACAGAGCCGTTAATTCACCCCTCCACTTT.

The V gene is TRBV30, the J gene TRBJ2-1, with 11 bases fitting TRBD2. The CDR3 is 14 residues long. Germline V lookup: CDR1 GTSNPN, CDR2 SVGIG (reference sequence). The V gene end was trimmed by 3 bases and the J gene end by 6 bases; junction bases not matched to a gene: 4. The DNA of the CDR3 is TGTGCCTGGAGCCTAGCGGGGGGACTCAATGAGCAGTTCTTC. As protein: CAWSLAGGLNEQFF.

This rearrangement joins TRBV15 to TRBJ2-2; 8 positions agree with TRBD1. After removal of 3 bases from V and 7 bases from J, the junction contained 4 bases not matched to a gene. Germline CDR1 LNHNV, CDR2 YYDKDF (reference sequence). The CDR3 consists of 14 residues. CDR3 sequence (DNA): TGTGCCACCAGCAGCTACAGGGGGAGCGGGGAGCTGTTTTTT. As protein: CATSSYRGSGELFF. The full variable domain, completed using reference TRBV15 and TRBJ2-2, is DAMVIQNPRYQVTQFGKPVTLSCSQTLNHNVMYWYQQKSSQAPKLLFHYYDKDFNNEADTPDNFQSRRPNTSFCFLDIRSPGLGDTAMYLCATSSYRGSGELFFGEGSRLTVL.

The V gene is TRBV4-1, the J gene TRBJ2-5, with 8 nucleotides matching TRBD1. V shed 4 bases and J 5 bases; nucleotides not matched to a gene: 9. This CDR3 is 15 amino acids long. Per the germline V gene, CDR1 is MGHRA and CDR2 is YSYEKL. CDR3 sequence (DNA): TGCGCCAGCAGCCTTTCCGGGACAGGCGATGAGACCCAGTACTTC. Its protein product is CASSLSGTGDETQYF.

This sequence joins TRBV5-5 and TRBJ1-2; 7 bases agree with TRBD1. This CDR3 is 14 amino acids long. Trimming at V came to 3 bases and at J to 5 bases, leaving 7 bases not matched to a gene. Germline values: CDR1 SGHKS, CDR2 YYEKEE (reference sequence). CDR3 in DNA: TGTGCCAGCAGCTCCCCGGGACAGCGATATGGCTACACCTTC. Amino acids: CASSSPGQRYGYTF.

There are a few counts of this clone. The gene calls are TRBV4-1 and TRBJ2-7, with D perhaps matching TRBD2 (5 bases). The CDR3 extends over 14 amino acids. The V end lost 4 bases, the J end lost 6 bases, and 16 bases lay between the germline ends. In germline, CDR1 is MGHRA, CDR2 YSYEKL. CDR3 bases: TGCGCCAGCAGCCTGATGCCGGAAGCGGCCGAGCAGTACTTC. Protein: CASSLMPEAAEQYF.

The gene calls are TRBV4-1 and TRBJ2-3, with 7 bases fitting TRBD2. Trimming at V came to 0 bases and at J to 5 bases, leaving 5 bases not matched to a gene. This CDR3 is built from 15 residues. The germline V gene encodes CDR1 MGHRA and CDR2 YSYEKL. The CDR3 region has the DNA TGCGCCAGCAGCCAAGATCTGGGGGGGGTAGATACGCAGTATTTT. It codes for CASSQDLGGVDTQYF.

The rearrangement joins TRBV5-1 to TRBJ1-1, with TRBD1 matching 7 bases. The CDR3 totals 16 residues. Germline CDR1 is SGHRS and CDR2 is YFSETQ. V lost 3 bases to trimming and J lost 0 bases; unmatched junction nucleotides: 8. Written as DNA, the CDR3 is TGCGCCAGCAGCTCTATCCCGGGACAGATGAACACTGAAGCTTTCTTT. This gives the protein CASSSIPGQMNTEAFF. Drawing the rest from reference TRBV5-1 and TRBJ1-1, the complete variable domain is KAGVTQTPRYLIKTRGQQVTLSCSPISGHRSVSWYQQTPGQGLQFLFEYFSETQRNKGNFPGRFSGRQFSNSRSEMNVSTLELGDSALYLCASSSIPGQMNTEAFFGQGTRLTVV.

The chain combines TRBV21-1 with TRBJ2-7; TRBD2, the table's D call, lacks a check against the DNA. TRBV21-1 is noted as a pseudogene. This CDR3 comprises 16 residues. CDR3 protein: CASSKVGLTGAYEQYF. CDR3 nucleotide sequence: TGTGCCAGCAGCAAAGTAGGGCTGACGGGGGCCTACGAGCAGTACTTC.

Concerning this clone: One end of the junction does not line up with germline, which may come from a read error. The genes are TRBV4-1 and TRBJ2-1; the match to TRBD2 covers 9 bases. Germline V CDR1 and CDR2: MGHRA, YSYEKL. This CDR3 contains 17 residues. The CDR3 bases are TGCGCCAGCAGCCAAGCAGCCGGGACTAGCTCCCACAATGAGCAGTTCTTC. Translation: CASSQAAGTSSHNEQFF.

The rearrangement links TRBV19 to TRBJ2-7, with 7 bases that match TRBD1. Germline V CDR1 and CDR2: LNHDA, SQIVND (reference sequence). The V and J ends lost 4 bases and 0 bases, in that order; junction bases with no gene match: 6. The CDR3 sequence is 15 residues long. The CDR3 DNA reads as TGTGCCAGTAGTACGGGGACAGCGAGCTCCTACGAGCAGTACTTC. Protein: CASSTGTASSYEQYF.

The gene calls are TRBV10-3 and TRBJ2-7; possibly TRBD2 for D (5 bases). CDR1 ENHRY and CDR2 SYGVKD come from the germline V gene. V was cut by 4 bases and J by 7 bases, with 20 bases left in between. The CDR3 is 15 residues long. The CDR3 DNA sequence: TGTGCCATCAGTGGCCCGACTATTCTACGAGAAGAGCAGTACTTC. Its translation: CAISGPTILREEQYF.

The table lists this clone with a count of one. This chain connects TRBV28 to TRBJ1-2; no reliable D call. Trimming stripped 6 bases from V and 14 bases from J, with 25 bases between. The germline V gene encodes CDR1 MDHEN and CDR2 SYDVKM. The CDR3 runs to 14 residues. The DNA for the CDR3 is TGTGCCAGCAGCGCTTCACCGGGAGCCCACTATGAGACCTTC. Translating gives CASSASPGAHYETF.